This TCR beta chain came from a study of graft-versus-host responses after intestinal transplantation. The wider study: Anti-thymocyte globulin induction preceded three to four years of tacrolimus and steroid maintenance in all recipients.

This CDR3 region has 17 residues. Germline V CDR1 and CDR2: SGHAT, FQDESV (reference sequence). Deletions cut 1 base from V and 2 bases from J, with 12 bases between. Of note for this clone: Its target is not known.

Measured with immunoSEQ multiplex PCR; TCRdb has only the in-frame clones, and not every one. This table has over 65,000 clones, approximately 90% appearing once. General study findings and limits: Graft-versus-host to host-versus-graft clonal ratios in allografts were high in patients with graft-donor T cell macrochimerism. Peak levels of circulating GvH clones tracked with early post-transplant HvG declines.

Here the sequenced sample was unstimulated CD8+ T cells sorted from spleen or lymph node cells, taken before transplant. This chain joins TRBV11-1 and TRBJ2-6; D is possibly TRBD2 (5 bases). The TCR originated in a human donor who was the organ donor for an intestinal transplant. The CDR3 sequence is CASSLVSRVAGANVLTF. DNA of the CDR3: TGTGCCAGCAGCTTAGTTTCGCGGGTAGCTGGGGCCAACGTCCTGACTTTC.